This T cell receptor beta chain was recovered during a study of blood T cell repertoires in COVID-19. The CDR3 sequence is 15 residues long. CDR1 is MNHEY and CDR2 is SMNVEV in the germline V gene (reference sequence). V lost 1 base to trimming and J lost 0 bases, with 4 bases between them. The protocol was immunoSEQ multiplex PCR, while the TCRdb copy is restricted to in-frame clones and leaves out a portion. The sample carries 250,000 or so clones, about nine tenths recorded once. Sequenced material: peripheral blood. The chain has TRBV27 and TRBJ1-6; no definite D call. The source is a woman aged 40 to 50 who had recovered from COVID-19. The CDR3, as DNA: TGTGCCAGCAGTTTATGGAGCTCCTATAATTCACCCCTCCACTTT. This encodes CASSLWSSYNSPLHF.